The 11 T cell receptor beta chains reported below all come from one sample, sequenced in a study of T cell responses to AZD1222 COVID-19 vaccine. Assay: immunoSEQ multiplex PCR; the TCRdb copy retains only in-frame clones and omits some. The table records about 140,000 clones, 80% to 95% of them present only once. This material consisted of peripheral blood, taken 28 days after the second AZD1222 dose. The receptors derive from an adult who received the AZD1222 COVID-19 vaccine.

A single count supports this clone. The CDR3 spells CASSHATQAYTGELFF. The CDR3 bases are TGCGCCAGCAGCCACGCCACACAGGCGTACACCGGGGAGCTGTTTTTT. The chain uses TRBV4-1 and TRBJ2-2; possible D gene TRBD1, 5 bases. V gave up 3 bases and J gave up 3 bases, with 14 bases separating them. Germline CDR1 reads MGHRA; CDR2 reads YSYEKL. The CDR3 sequence is 16 residues long.

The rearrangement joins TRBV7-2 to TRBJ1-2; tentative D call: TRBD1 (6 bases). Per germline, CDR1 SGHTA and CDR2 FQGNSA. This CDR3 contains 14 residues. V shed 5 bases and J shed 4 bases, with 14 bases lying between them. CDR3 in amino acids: CASSLEGGVYGYTF. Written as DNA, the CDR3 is TGTGCCAGCAGCCTAGAAGGGGGGGTCTATGGCTACACCTTC.

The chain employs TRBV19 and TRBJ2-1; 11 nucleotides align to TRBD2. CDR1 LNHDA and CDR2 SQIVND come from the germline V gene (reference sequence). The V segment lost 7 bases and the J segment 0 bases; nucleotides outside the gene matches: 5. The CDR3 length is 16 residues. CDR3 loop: CASTVAGGPSYNEQFF. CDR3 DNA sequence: TGTGCCAGTACGGTAGCGGGAGGGCCCTCCTACAATGAGCAGTTCTTC. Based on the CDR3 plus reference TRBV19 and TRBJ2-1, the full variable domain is DGGITQSPKYLFRKEGQNVTLSCEQNLNHDAMYWYRQDPGQGLRLIYYSQIVNDFQKGDIAEGYSVSREKKESFPLTVTSAQKNPTAFYLCASTVAGGPSYNEQFFGPGTRLTVL.

The CDR3 bases are TGTGCCAGCAGGCCCACAACTAGCTCCTACGAGCAGTACTTC. Its protein is CASRPTTSSYEQYF. This chain joins TRBV2 and TRBJ2-7, with D possibly being TRBD2 (5 bases). The CDR3 is 14 residues long. V was trimmed by 6 bases and J by 0 bases, leaving 12 bases between them. The germline CDR1 and CDR2 sequences are SNHLY and FYNNEI.

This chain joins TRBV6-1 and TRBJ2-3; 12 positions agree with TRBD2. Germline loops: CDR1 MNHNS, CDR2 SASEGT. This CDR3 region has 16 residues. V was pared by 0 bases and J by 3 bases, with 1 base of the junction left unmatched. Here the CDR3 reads CASSEAGTSGTDTQYF. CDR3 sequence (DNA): TGTGCCAGCAGTGAAGCCGGGACTAGCGGGACAGATACGCAGTATTTT.

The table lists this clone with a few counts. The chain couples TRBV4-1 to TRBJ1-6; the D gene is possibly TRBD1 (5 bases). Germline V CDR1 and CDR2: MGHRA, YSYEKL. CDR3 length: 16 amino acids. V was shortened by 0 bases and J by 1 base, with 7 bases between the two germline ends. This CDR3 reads CASSQEQGSYNSPLHF. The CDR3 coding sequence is TGCGCCAGCAGCCAAGAGCAGGGTTCCTATAATTCACCCCTCCACTTT.

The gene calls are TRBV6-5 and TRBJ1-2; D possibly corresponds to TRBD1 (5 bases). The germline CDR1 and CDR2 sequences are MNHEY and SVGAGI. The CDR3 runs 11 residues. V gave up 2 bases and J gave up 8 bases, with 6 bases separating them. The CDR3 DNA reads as TGTGCCAGCAGTTACAGGGGCGGCTACACCTTC. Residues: CASSYRGGYTF.

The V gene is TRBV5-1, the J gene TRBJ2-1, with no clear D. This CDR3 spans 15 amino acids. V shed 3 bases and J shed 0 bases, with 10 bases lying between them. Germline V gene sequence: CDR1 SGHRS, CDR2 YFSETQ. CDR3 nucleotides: TGCGCCAGCAGCTCGGAACCCCACTCCTACAATGAGCAGTTCTTC. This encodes CASSSEPHSYNEQFF.

The CDR3: CSVARTGRELEQYF. CDR3 sequence (DNA): TGCAGCGTTGCTCGGACAGGTAGGGAGCTCGAGCAGTACTTC. The genes are TRBV29-1 and TRBJ2-7; TRBD1 agrees at 7 bases. V shed 4 bases and J 6 bases; nucleotides not matched to a gene: 12. Germline CDR1 is SQVTM and CDR2 is ANQGSEA. This CDR3 region has 14 residues.

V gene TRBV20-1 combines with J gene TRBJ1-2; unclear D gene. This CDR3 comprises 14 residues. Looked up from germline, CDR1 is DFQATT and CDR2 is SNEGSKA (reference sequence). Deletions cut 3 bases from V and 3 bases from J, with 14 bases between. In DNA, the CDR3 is TGCAGTGCTAGTGCGAGACTAGAGGACTATGGCTACACCTTC. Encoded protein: CSASARLEDYGYTF.

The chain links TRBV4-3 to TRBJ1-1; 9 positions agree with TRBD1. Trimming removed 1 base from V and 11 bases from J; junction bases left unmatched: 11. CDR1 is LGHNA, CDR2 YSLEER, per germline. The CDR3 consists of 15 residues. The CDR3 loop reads CASSQAGTGPNPAFF. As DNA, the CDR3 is TGCGCCAGCAGCCAAGCGGGGACAGGGCCAAACCCCGCTTTCTTT.